What follows are 17 T cell receptor beta chains derived from one specimen sequenced in a study of somatic mutations in cytotoxic T cells in rheumatoid arthritis. Here immunoSEQ multiplex PCR was the method, and the copy in TCRdb shows in-frame clones only, minus some. The table shows 25,000 to 30,000 clones, with about four fifths occurring only once. Sequencing used CD8+ T cells sorted from blood. The receptors here all came from a man aged 50-60 years in good health.

The genes are TRBV4-1 and TRBJ2-5, with 9 bases that match TRBD1. The CDR3 spans 14 residues. The germline gives CDR1 MGHRA, CDR2 YSYEKL. V dropped 4 bases and J dropped 5; count of bases not matched to a gene: 5. CDR3 protein: CASSPDRGLETQYF. In DNA, the CDR3 is TGCGCCAGCAGCCCAGACAGGGGGTTGGAGACCCAGTACTTC.

The chain combines TRBV7-2 with TRBJ2-7; no reliable D call. Trimming took off 7 bases at V and 2 bases at J, with 6 bases between the two ends. From germline, CDR1 is SGHTA and CDR2 FQGNSA. This CDR3 contains 11 residues. The DNA for the CDR3 is TGTGCCAGCACAGATACCTACGAGCAGTACTTC. This encodes CASTDTYEQYF.

V is TRBV13 and J is TRBJ1-1; D not certain. The germline gives CDR1 PRHDT, CDR2 FYEKMQ (reference sequence). CDR3 length: 12 amino acids. Trimming removed 5 bases at V and 4 bases at J, with 8 bases between. CDR3 sequence reads: CASSPLGTEAFF. The CDR3 DNA reads as TGTGCCAGCAGCCCCCTAGGCACTGAAGCTTTCTTT. The full variable domain, in which reference TRBV13 and TRBJ1-1 provide the parts outside the CDR3, is AAGVIQSPRHLIKEKRETATLKCYPIPRHDTVYWYQQGPGQDPQFLISFYEKMQSDKGSIPDRFSAQQFSDYHSELNMSSLELGDSALYFCASSPLGTEAFFGQGTRLTVV.

The chain couples TRBV7-9 to TRBJ2-6, with TRBD1 matching 7 bases. Germline CDR1 is SEHNR and CDR2 is FQNEAQ (reference sequence). CDR3 size: 14 residues. V lost 7 bases to trimming and J lost 3 bases; unmatched junction nucleotides: 3. In DNA, the CDR3 is TGTGCCAGCACAGGGGGATATGGGGCCAACGTCCTGACTTTC. Its protein is CASTGGYGANVLTF. The variable domain in full, completed from reference TRBV7-9 and TRBJ2-6, reads DTGVSQNPRHKITKRGQNVTFRCDPISEHNRLYWYRQTLGQGPEFLTYFQNEAQLEKSRLLSDRFSAERPKGSFSTLEIQRTEQGDSAMYLCASTGGYGANVLTFGAGSRLTVL.

The chain has TRBV4-2 and TRBJ2-7; 8 positions match TRBD1. The germline gives CDR1 LGHNA, CDR2 YNFKEQ. V lost 6 bases to trimming and J lost 2 bases; unmatched junction nucleotides: 6. The CDR3 is 14 amino acids. CDR3 protein: CASRDREPPYEQYF. CDR3 DNA sequence: TGTGCCAGCAGGGACAGGGAACCCCCCTACGAGCAGTACTTC.

The genes are TRBV7-9 and TRBJ1-1; D remains unclear. CDR3 length equals 13 residues. Trimming removed 2 bases from V and 1 base from J, with 5 bases in between. Looked up from germline, CDR1 is SEHNR and CDR2 is FQNEAQ (reference sequence). CDR3 loop: CASSLPGNTEAFF. The CDR3 DNA reads TGTGCCAGCAGCTTACCCGGGAACACTGAAGCTTTCTTT.

The chain employs TRBV6-6 and TRBJ2-7; tentative D call: TRBD2 (6 bases). Germline V gene lookup returns CDR1 MNHNY and CDR2 SVGAGI (reference sequence). This CDR3 region has 14 residues. V was trimmed by 0 bases and J by 0 bases, leaving 6 bases between them. CDR3 DNA: TGTGCCAGCAGTTACTCGGGAGGCTCCTACGAGCAGTACTTC. It yields the protein CASSYSGGSYEQYF.

V usage is TRBV9 and J usage is TRBJ2-7, with 7 positions matching TRBD2. This CDR3 comprises 14 residues. The trim removed 2 bases at V and 0 bases at J, leaving 2 bases unmatched. CDR1 SGDLS and CDR2 YYNGEE come from the germline V gene. The CDR3 DNA follows: TGTGCCAGCAGCGTGGGAGGGTTCTCCTACGAGCAGTACTTC. Amino acid sequence: CASSVGGFSYEQYF.

The rearrangement uses TRBV5-1 and TRBJ2-7; TRBD1 agrees at 7 bases. Germline trimming cut 0 bases from V and 0 bases from J; bases unmatched to any gene: 6. CDR1 and CDR2 (germline): SGHRS, YFSETQ. The CDR3 spans 16 residues. The CDR3 protein is CASSLGPRGSSYEQYF. DNA for the CDR3: TGCGCCAGCAGCTTGGGCCCCAGGGGGAGCTCCTACGAGCAGTACTTC.

This chain connects TRBV5-4 to TRBJ2-2; TRBD2 matches at 11 bases. The CDR3 totals 16 residues. The germline gives CDR1 SGHNT, CDR2 YYREEE (reference sequence). V gave up 5 bases and J gave up 5 bases; unmatched junction bases: 8. The DNA of the CDR3 is TGTGCCAGCAGGGCGACTAGCGGGATGGCGACCGGGGAGCTGTTTTTT. This gives the protein CASRATSGMATGELFF.

The chain combines TRBV7-6 with TRBJ2-5; TRBD2 aligns across 12 bases. V was pared by 1 base and J by 2 bases, with 5 bases of the junction left unmatched. The length of the CDR3 is 17 residues. Germline V gene lookup returns CDR1 SGHVS and CDR2 FNYEAQ. CDR3 in DNA: TGTGCCAGCAGCTTAGGCCTAGCGGGAGGGTTACAAGAGACCCAGTACTTC. It codes for CASSLGLAGGLQETQYF.

The chain uses TRBV6-1 and TRBJ2-7; TRBD1 might be the D (5 bases). This CDR3 is built from 14 residues. CDR1 is MNHNS, CDR2 SASEGT, per germline. V was clipped by 0 bases and J by 1 base, with 7 bases between them. CDR3 coding DNA: TGTGCCAGCAGTGAAGCGGCAGGGTCCTACGAGCAGTACTTC. This encodes CASSEAAGSYEQYF.

The gene calls are TRBV10-3 and TRBJ1-2; D uncertain. The CDR3 extends over 13 amino acids. CDR1 and CDR2 (germline): ENHRY, SYGVKD. The ends were cut back, 0 bases at V and 3 bases at J, with 5 bases in the middle. CDR3 sequence: CAISESADYGYTF. CDR3 DNA: TGTGCCATCAGTGAGTCGGCGGACTATGGCTACACCTTC.

The chain links TRBV7-8 to TRBJ2-7; 10 bases agree with TRBD2. CDR1 is SGHVS, CDR2 FQNEAQ, per germline. The CDR3 contains 16 residues. V lost 2 bases, J lost 7 bases, and 11 bases stayed unmatched. CDR3 sequence: CASSLYGSSGSLEQYF. The DNA for the CDR3 is TGTGCCAGCAGCTTATATGGGTCTAGCGGGAGTCTAGAGCAGTACTTC. Filled out from reference TRBV7-8 and TRBJ2-7, the complete variable domain reads GAGVSQSPRYKVAKRGQDVALRCDPISGHVSLFWYQQALGQGPEFLTYFQNEAQLDKSGLPSDRFFAERPEGSVSTLKIQRTQQEDSAVYLCASSLYGSSGSLEQYFGPGTRLTVT.

This sequence joins TRBV9 and TRBJ2-1; possible D gene TRBD2, 6 bases. The CDR3 sequence is 15 residues long. Looked up from germline, CDR1 is SGDLS and CDR2 is YYNGEE. Trimming removed 4 bases from V and 9 bases from J, with 20 bases in between. The CDR3 region is CASSLGWGGISEQFF. The CDR3 DNA reads TGTGCCAGCAGCCTTGGATGGGGCGGGATCTCTGAGCAGTTCTTC.

J is TRBJ2-1 and V is TRBV11-3; possibly TRBD1 for D (7 bases). Germline CDR1 is SGHNT and CDR2 is YENEEA. The CDR3 contains 15 residues. The V end lost 2 bases, the J end lost 5 bases, and 13 bases lay between the germline ends. CDR3 sequence: CASSLRRGVNNEQFF. The CDR3 DNA follows: TGTGCCAGCAGCTTACGCAGGGGGGTTAACAATGAGCAGTTCTTC.

This clone has just one count. The chain links TRBV4-1 to TRBJ2-7, with a tentative D call TRBD2 (6 bases). The CDR3 loop spans 15 amino acids. V was pared by 0 bases and J by 0 bases, with 9 bases between. CDR1 and CDR2 from the germline V gene are MGHRA and YSYEKL. The DNA for the CDR3 is TGCGCCAGCAGCCAAGAGGCGGGACCCTCCTACGAGCAGTACTTC. This codes for CASSQEAGPSYEQYF.